This entry lists 13 T cell receptor beta chains sequenced from one sample in a study of cytomegalovirus exposure and HLA in healthy donors. PCR used 60 Vbeta primers and 13 Jbeta primers. Only in-frame clones appear in the TCRdb table, and some are missing; sequencing was by immunoSEQ multiplex PCR. The table lists about 200,000 clones, around 77% of them singletons. The sample was PBMCs. Source of these receptors: a woman between 25 and 40 years old in good health and CMV-seronegative.

This chain uses TRBV18 with TRBJ2-2, with unresolved D. Germline CDR1 reads KGHSH; CDR2 reads LQKENI. Deletions cut 6 bases from V and 6 bases from J, with 14 bases between. The length of the CDR3 is 14 residues. CDR3 residues: CASSAIGVSGELFF. For the CDR3, the DNA is TGTGCCAGCTCCGCCATTGGAGTGTCCGGGGAGCTGTTTTTT.

V and J are TRBV29-1 and TRBJ2-7; D perhaps matches TRBD1 (6 bases). With 1 base removed from V and 3 bases from J, the gap between germline ends came to 16 bases. This CDR3 is 15 amino acids long. The germline gives CDR1 SQVTM, CDR2 ANQGSEA. CDR3 protein: CSVEAAGTSDYEQYF. The CDR3 DNA reads as TGCAGCGTTGAAGCCGCCGGGACATCGGACTACGAGCAGTACTTC.

This rearrangement joins TRBV4-1 to TRBJ1-3; TRBD1 matches 7 bases. CDR1 MGHRA and CDR2 YSYEKL come from the germline V gene. V lost 4 bases, J lost 0 bases, and 15 bases stayed unmatched. The CDR3 length is 19 residues. The CDR3 DNA follows: TGCGCCAGCAGCCCTTACACCAGCTACAGGGGATACTCTGGAAACACCATATATTTT. It translates to CASSPYTSYRGYSGNTIYF.

The chain joins TRBV28 to TRBJ2-7; TRBD1 agrees at 7 bases. There are 16 residues in the CDR3. Germline V CDR1 and CDR2: MDHEN, SYDVKM. V lost 7 bases, J lost 5 bases, and 17 bases stayed unmatched. The CDR3 protein is CASTPSSGTVPNEQYF. CDR3 nucleotides: TGTGCCAGCACCCCCTCGTCCGGGACAGTCCCCAACGAGCAGTACTTC.

The chain is built from TRBV15 and TRBJ2-7, with TRBD1 identical over 9 bases. Germline trimming cut 0 bases from V and 7 bases from J; bases unmatched to any gene: 7. Germline-derived CDR1 and CDR2 are LNHNV and YYDKDF (reference sequence). This CDR3 is built from 15 residues. DNA of the CDR3: TGTGCCACCAGCAGAGATCTTGGACAGGGGAGGGAGCAGTACTTC. This translates into CATSRDLGQGREQYF.

The V and J genes are TRBV9 and TRBJ2-5, with TRBD2 identical over 8 bases. CDR1 and CDR2 from the germline V gene are SGDLS and YYNGEE. The CDR3 totals 14 residues. J was trimmed by 4 bases and V by 4 bases; bases with no gene match: 6. CDR3 residues: CASSLALAGETQYF. In nucleotides, the CDR3 is TGTGCCAGCAGCTTAGCGCTAGCGGGAGAGACCCAGTACTTC.

The chain is built from TRBV18 and TRBJ1-6; the D gene is possibly TRBD1 (5 bases). The CDR3 has 13 amino acids. Germline values: CDR1 KGHSH, CDR2 LQKENI. The V gene lost 8 bases and the J gene lost 7 bases, with 12 bases spanning the gap. This chain's CDR3 is CASRRGVNSPLHF. The CDR3, as DNA: TGTGCCAGCCGACGGGGGGTAAATTCACCCCTCCACTTT.

DNA for the CDR3: TGTGCTAGTCAGGGGGGCACCGGGGAGCTGTTTTTT. Its protein is CASQGGTGELFF. The chain combines TRBV12-5 with TRBJ2-2, with D perhaps TRBD1 (7 bases). This CDR3 spans 12 amino acids. V lost 8 bases to trimming and J lost 4 bases, with 8 bases between them. Germline loops: CDR1 LGHNT, CDR2 FRNRAP.

V gene TRBV30 combines with J gene TRBJ2-2; D may be TRBD1 (6 bases). Trimming removed 6 bases from V and 5 bases from J, with 10 bases in between. Germline V gene sequence: CDR1 GTSNPN, CDR2 SVGIG (reference sequence). This CDR3 region has 12 residues. The CDR3 region has the DNA TGTGCCTGCCTAACAGGGACCGGGGAGCTGTTTTTT. Translated, it gives CACLTGTGELFF.

This clone has more than one count but fewer than ten. The J gene is TRBJ2-6, the V gene TRBV27; D uncertain. The CDR3 consists of 14 residues. V shed 4 bases and J shed 0 bases, with 4 bases lying between them. The germline CDR1 and CDR2 sequences are MNHEY and SMNVEV (reference sequence). CDR3 coding DNA: TGTGCCAGCAGTTCGTACTCTGGGGCCAACGTCCTGACTTTC. This encodes CASSSYSGANVLTF.

The chain joins TRBV6-5 to TRBJ1-6; D is ambiguous. V shed 8 bases and J shed 8 bases, with 13 bases lying between them. The CDR3 covers 13 residues. The germline V gene has CDR1 MNHEY and CDR2 SVGAGI. The CDR3 DNA is TGTGCCAGCGCCGCGGGCCGCTATTCACCCCTCCACTTT. As protein: CASAAGRYSPLHF.

J is TRBJ2-7 and V is TRBV30; perhaps TRBD1 as D (6 bases). Trimming removed 8 bases from V and 3 bases from J, with 11 bases in between. The CDR3 has 11 amino acids. CDR1 is GTSNPN, CDR2 SVGIG, per germline (reference sequence). CDR3 amino acids: CAGTRGYEQYF. CDR3 sequence (DNA): TGTGCCGGGACAAGAGGCTACGAGCAGTACTTC.

The chain joins TRBV28 to TRBJ2-1; D may be TRBD1 (5 bases). This CDR3 contains 14 residues. Germline CDR1 and CDR2: MDHEN and SYDVKM. V dropped 8 bases and J dropped 8 bases, with 19 bases sitting between them. CDR3 coding DNA: TGTGCCAGCCAAGGGGCAGGGAATAGGGATGAGCAGTTCTTC. This gives the protein CASQGAGNRDEQFF.